This T cell receptor beta chain emerged from a study of T cells in Graves' hyperthyroidism and ophthalmopathy (dated by TCRdb to the late 2010s). Study-level background: Peripheral blood was collected at initial diagnosis, before any treatment. To identify TCR V-J signatures that set the groups apart, the researchers used a discovery cohort of more than 95 patients, made up of 40 to 45 with Graves' ophthalmopathy and 57 with stable Graves' hyperthyroidism. Whether ophthalmopathy could be predicted prospectively was tested in an independent validation cohort made up of approximately 19 hyperthyroidism patients plus 17 patients who later progressed to ophthalmopathy. The roughly 91 discovery patients were randomly split 7:3 into training and test sets. The study also compared thyroid tissue and blood T-cell repertoires from 6 or 7 Graves' hyperthyroidism patients. After sampling, hyperthyroidism patients received methimazole starting at 30 mg daily, and ophthalmopathy patients received high-dose intravenous methylprednisolone. The paper describes TCR Vbeta CDR3 sequencing of some 130 peripheral blood samples, made up of 43 ophthalmopathy patients, approximately 73 hyperthyroidism patients and 17 progressor patients. Points the paper makes about the study in general: Most expanded thyroid clonotypes (frequency above 0.001) were also detected in blood, suggesting blood repertoires may reflect thyroid immune responses. In validation, the model predicted progression to ophthalmopathy with 55% to 71% sensitivity and around 72% specificity, a median of 6.5 months before onset. Sample size was not statistically predetermined, and investigators were not blinded to group allocation. A model built on a 13 V-J signature distinguished ophthalmopathy from stable hyperthyroidism, reaching 85% to 90% sensitivity and 81.08% specificity in cross-validation and 80%/75% in testing.

A patient counted as having stable Graves' hyperthyroidism if no progression to ophthalmopathy occurred over 18 months of follow-up. The hyperthyroidism patients were between 18 and 65 years old and newly diagnosed, with a disease duration of less than 2 months. Any patient with an uncontrolled infection, another autoimmune disease, pregnancy or lactation was excluded. Diagnoses were based on clinical symptoms, serum thyroxine and TRAb, thyroid ultrasound and orbital computed tomography. PBMCs were isolated from approximately 10 ml of fresh peripheral blood by Ficoll-Paque density gradient centrifugation. Total RNA was extracted with Trizol reagent, and quality was checked on an Agilent 2100 Bioanalyzer. CDR1 and CDR2 are drawn from the germline V gene: ENHRY, SYGVKD. The CDR3, from cysteine to phenylalanine, totals 15 residues. Solely the CDR3 DNA is kept, with 45 bases framed from the first base.

The TCR beta CDR3 regions were amplified from RNA transcripts. The first round of RT-PCR for the TCR CDR3 was performed with the HTBI primer set and the Qiagen OneStep RT-PCR kit. The libraries were constructed in a second round of multiplex PCR and then size-selected and purified. The libraries were sequenced on an Illumina HiSeq2000 using paired-end 100 bp reads. The study's own analysis went as follows. Raw data were processed with SOAPnuke, discarding reads with adapters, uncalled bases, mean Phred below 15, or no exact constant-primer or identifier match. COPE v1.2.5 was used to merge high-quality paired reads, and clonotypes were defined as unique nucleotide sequences. MiTCR v1.1 was used to align clonotypes to the IMGT TRBV, TRBD and TRBJ reference segments. Analysis was restricted to V-J combinations with a frequency above 0.0001, which covered 98% to 99.2% of repertoires. The TCS score was defined as the ratio of F50 (clonal expansion) to E x V (chaos), calculated using BLOSUM62-based TCRdist between CDR3 peptides within each V-J. Welch's t-statistics and random forest reduced fewer than 550 V-J features to 10 to 15, which were used in a naive Bayes classifier (R e1071). TCRdb redid the processing of the public reads, applying fastp at Q25 and MiXCR, and retained in-frame beta chains. Every entry covers one CDR3 protein and lists the most common genes and DNA from its rows. TCRdb's processing, not the authors' own work, is the source of the V and J calls. This sample has about 700,000 distinct CDR3 sequences in its table, and around 15% of those were observed once. Roughly a tenth of the sample is held by the ten biggest clonotypes.

For this clonotype: Its antigen is not yet known. An end of the junction differs from the germline gene, which may be a read error.

The source is a woman younger than 35 with Graves' hyperthyroidism. Recombination joined TRBV10-3 with TRBJ1-1; a weak D assignment points to TRBD1 (6 bases agree). The sequenced sample consisted of blood. The CDR3 sequence is CAISESVGGVTVAFF. At the DNA level, the sequence is TGTGCCATCAGTGAGTCGGTAGGGGGGGTCACTGTAGCTTTCTTT.